This entry lists 21 T cell receptor beta chains sequenced from one sample in a study of T cell clones after liver transplantation. Produced via immunoSEQ multiplex PCR; TCRdb's table is partial and in-frame only. The sample includes 75,000 to 100,000 clones, 80% to 85% of them seen just once. The specimen comprised CD4+ T cells from blood, sampled roughly 3.5 years after liver transplant. The source is a human patient who received a liver transplant. Some T cells could come from the graft donor.

In its sample, this clone was seen once. The chain employs TRBV18 and TRBJ2-5, with D unresolved. The germline V gene encodes CDR1 KGHSH and CDR2 LQKENI. The germline V and J ends were trimmed by 5 bases and 1 base, with 2 bases remaining between them. The CDR3 sequence is 11 residues long. This chain's CDR3 is CASSSQETQYF. CDR3 bases: TGTGCCAGCTCATCCCAAGAGACCCAGTACTTC.

The chain recombines TRBV11-2 with TRBJ1-1; D is unresolved. The CDR3 has 13 amino acids. V was pared by 7 bases and J by 1 base, with 10 bases between. The germline V gene has CDR1 SGHAT and CDR2 FQNNGV. The CDR3 reads CASTLDWNTEAFF. The CDR3 region has the DNA TGTGCCAGCACCCTAGATTGGAACACTGAAGCTTTCTTT.

This clone was seen just once. The V and J genes are TRBV19 and TRBJ2-5; D is possibly TRBD1 or TRBD2 (6 bases each). The ends were cut back, 3 bases at V and 4 bases at J, with 15 bases in the middle. CDR1 is LNHDA and CDR2 is SQIVND in the germline V gene (reference sequence). This CDR3 has 15 residues. The CDR3 region is CASSIVAEGGETQYF. For the CDR3, the DNA is TGTGCCAGTAGTATTGTGGCTGAGGGGGGAGAGACCCAGTACTTC.

The chain has TRBV30 and TRBJ1-1; tentatively, D is TRBD1 (5 bases). The CDR3 sequence is 13 residues long. Trimming cost V 3 bases and J 4 bases, with 12 bases left between them. Per the germline V gene, CDR1 is GTSNPN and CDR2 is SVGIG (reference sequence). Here the CDR3 DNA reads TGTGCCTGGAGCCCCCACGACAGCACTGAAGCTTTCTTT. This codes for CAWSPHDSTEAFF.

The chain links TRBV6-1 to TRBJ1-1; possibly TRBD1 for D (5 bases). Trimming cost V 2 bases and J 1 base, with 11 bases left between them. This CDR3 has 15 amino acids. Per germline, CDR1 MNHNS and CDR2 SASEGT. In nucleotides, the CDR3 is TGTGCCAGCAGTGAATCGGTCGACAGGAACACTGAAGCTTTCTTT. Protein product: CASSESVDRNTEAFF.

The chain has TRBV28 and TRBJ1-4, with a weak D call TRBD1 (5 bases). Germline V lookup: CDR1 MDHEN, CDR2 SYDVKM. CDR3 length: 17 amino acids. V shed 2 bases and J shed 3 bases, with 16 bases lying between them. CDR3 sequence (DNA): TGTGCCAGCAGTTTACTAGGGCAGGGCCCACCTAATGAAAAACTGTTTTTT. It translates to CASSLLGQGPPNEKLFF.

This chain joins TRBV28 and TRBJ2-5; D is unresolved. Deletions cut 8 bases from V and 0 bases from J, with 10 bases between. CDR1 MDHEN and CDR2 SYDVKM come from the germline V gene. The CDR3 contains 13 residues. The CDR3 protein is CASWTPNQETQYF. The CDR3 DNA reads TGTGCCAGCTGGACCCCGAACCAAGAGACCCAGTACTTC.

This chain joins TRBV7-2 and TRBJ1-5; 8 nucleotides match TRBD1. In germline, CDR1 is SGHTA, CDR2 FQGNSA. The CDR3 consists of 15 residues. Germline trimming cut 4 bases from V and 5 bases from J; bases unmatched to any gene: 7. The CDR3 nucleotides are TGTGCCAGCAGCTCCTGGACAGGGAAGGATCAGCCCCAGCATTTT. This translates into CASSSWTGKDQPQHF.

The rearrangement links TRBV28 to TRBJ2-7; the match to TRBD1 covers 12 bases. This CDR3 contains 14 residues. Germline CDR1 MDHEN, CDR2 SYDVKM. V lost 7 bases to trimming and J lost 4 bases; unmatched junction nucleotides: 5. CDR3 sequence: CASIWGQGAYEQYF. CDR3 bases: TGTGCCAGCATCTGGGGACAGGGGGCGTACGAGCAGTACTTC. Looking up the rest from reference TRBV28 and TRBJ2-7 gives the full variable domain: DVKVTQSSRYLVKRTGEKVFLECVQDMDHENMFWYRQDPGLGLRLIYFSYDVKMKEKGDIPEGYSVSREKKERFSLILESASTNQTSMYLCASIWGQGAYEQYFGPGTRLTVT.

This clone has only a few counts. CDR3: CASTSGRAYEQYF. CDR3 nucleotide sequence: TGTGCCAGCACCTCTGGGAGGGCCTACGAGCAGTACTTC. V gene TRBV7-8 combines with J gene TRBJ2-7; 7 bases map to TRBD2. This CDR3 has 13 amino acids. Germline V lookup: CDR1 SGHVS, CDR2 FQNEAQ. With V trimmed by 7 bases and J by 2 bases, 5 bases remained unmatched.

This sequence joins TRBV5-6 and TRBJ2-2, with D unclear. The germline V gene has CDR1 SGHDT and CDR2 YYEEEE. CDR3 length: 14 amino acids. The V and J ends lost 4 bases and 4 bases respectively, with 11 bases between them. For the CDR3, the DNA is TGTGCCAGCAGCGCCACCTGGCTCACCGGGGAGCTGTTTTTT. This codes for CASSATWLTGELFF.

The J gene is TRBJ2-7, the V gene TRBV9; TRBD2 agrees at 10 bases. Germline trimming cut 4 bases from V and 2 bases from J; bases unmatched to any gene: 3. The CDR3 consists of 14 residues. CDR1 and CDR2 from the germline V gene are SGDLS and YYNGEE. The CDR3 DNA sequence: TGTGCCAGCAGCTTCACTAGCGGGGCCTACGAGCAGTACTTC. This gives the protein CASSFTSGAYEQYF.

The chain links TRBV11-2 to TRBJ2-2; the D gene is possibly TRBD2 (5 bases). V lost 0 bases, J lost 2 bases, and 7 bases lay in between. Looked up from germline, CDR1 is SGHAT and CDR2 is FQNNGV. This CDR3 contains 15 residues. The CDR3 reads CASSLDLANTGELFF. CDR3 bases: TGTGCCAGCAGCTTAGACCTAGCTAACACCGGGGAGCTGTTTTTT.

This chain uses TRBV5-5 with TRBJ1-2, with a possible D match to TRBD1 (5 bases). Germline loops: CDR1 SGHKS, CDR2 YYEKEE (reference sequence). The length of the CDR3 is 15 residues. The germline V and J ends were trimmed by 0 bases and 4 bases, with 13 bases remaining between them. As DNA, the CDR3 is TGTGCCAGCAGCTTGGATGATACAGGACTCTATGGCTACACCTTC. Its protein is CASSLDDTGLYGYTF. Full variable domain (missing parts from reference TRBV5-5 and TRBJ1-2): DAGVTQSPTHLIKTRGQQVTLRCSPISGHKSVSWYQQVLGQGPQFIFQYYEKEERGRGNFPDRFSARQFPNYSSELNVNALLLGDSALYLCASSLDDTGLYGYTFGSGTRLTVV.

V and J are TRBV5-1 and TRBJ2-2; no definite D call. The CDR3 loop spans 12 amino acids. Trimming removed 2 bases at V and 7 bases at J, with 6 bases between. The germline V gene has CDR1 SGHRS and CDR2 YFSETQ. The DNA for the CDR3 is TGCGCCAGCAGCTTAACCGACGGGGAGCTGTTTTTT. Its translation is CASSLTDGELFF.

This chain links TRBV28 with TRBJ2-7, with 7 bases matching TRBD2. CDR1 and CDR2 from the germline V gene are MDHEN and SYDVKM. The CDR3 covers 16 residues. The V segment lost 6 bases and the J segment 3 bases; nucleotides outside the gene matches: 14. The CDR3 loop is CASRPSGTRGGYEQYF. DNA for the CDR3: TGTGCCAGCAGGCCCAGCGGGACCCGTGGTGGCTACGAGCAGTACTTC.

With respect to this clone: Within the sample, other DNA sequences also encode this same CDR3. The chain joins TRBV5-1 to TRBJ1-1; weak D call: TRBD1 (5 bases). From germline, CDR1 is SGHRS and CDR2 YFSETQ. The CDR3 contains 13 residues. The V and J ends lost 1 base and 1 base respectively, with 5 bases between them. The CDR3 region has the DNA TGCGCCAGCAGCTTGCAGGGGAACACTGAAGCTTTCTTT. Protein product: CASSLQGNTEAFF.

The rearrangement joins TRBV6-6 to TRBJ1-4; D possibly corresponds to TRBD1 (5 bases). The length of the CDR3 is 13 residues. Germline V CDR1 and CDR2: MNHNY, SVGAGI (reference sequence). Trimming took 6 bases from V and 7 from J, leaving 12 bases between them. The DNA of the CDR3 is TGTGCCAGCAGAGCGAGGGGCGGTGAAAAACTGTTTTTT. This translates into CASRARGGEKLFF.

This chain connects TRBV7-7 to TRBJ2-5; D is perhaps TRBD1 or TRBD2 (6 bases each). The CDR3 sequence is 14 residues long. Germline V CDR1 and CDR2: SSHAT, FNYEAQ (reference sequence). Trimming took 3 bases from V and 4 from J, leaving 12 bases between them. DNA for the CDR3: TGTGCCAGCAGCTTCGGCAGGGGAGGAGAGACCCAGTACTTC. Amino acid sequence: CASSFGRGGETQYF.

V and J are TRBV18 and TRBJ1-4; D is ambiguous. Deletions cut 2 bases from V and 0 bases from J, with 7 bases between. Germline V gene lookup returns CDR1 KGHSH and CDR2 LQKENI. The CDR3 sequence is 15 residues long. CDR3 sequence: CASSPSIATNEKLFF. Here the CDR3 DNA reads TGTGCCAGCTCACCATCTATTGCAACTAATGAAAAACTGTTTTTT.

This clone was picked up one time. The rearrangement uses TRBV19 and TRBJ2-1; 8 bases match TRBD2. J was trimmed by 9 bases and V by 6 bases; bases with no gene match: 13. The germline V gene has CDR1 LNHDA and CDR2 SQIVND (reference sequence). CDR3 length: 15 amino acids. For the CDR3, the DNA is TGTGCCAGTAGGCGGGCGGGAGGCCCCGCGAGTGAGCAGTTCTTC. This translates into CASRRAGGPASEQFF.